This T cell receptor beta chain appears in the sequencing data of a study of CD8 T cells in Susac syndrome. After extraction with the RNeasy kit, roughly 0.5 to 1 ug of the RNA was reverse transcribed using random hexamers. The CDR3 of TCR beta was amplified by immunoSEQ multiplex PCR across 54 Vbeta and 13 Jbeta. Each CDR3 protein gets one entry after TCRdb re-called the immunoSEQ multiplex PCR reads with MiXCR. Here the sample spans over 65,000 distinct CDR3 sequences, around 93% being singletons. Per germline, CDR1 SGHDT and CDR2 YYEEEE. V shed 4 bases and J 4 bases; nucleotides not matched to a gene: 2. This CDR3 region has 14 residues. Sequencing of TCR beta, carried out with a high-throughput approach, was applied to CD8+ and CD4+ T cells from the blood. TEMRA cells were enriched by FACS, and CD4+ and CD8+ T cells were negatively isolated.

This sequence joins TRBV5-6 and TRBJ2-1, with 10 bases that match TRBD2. This TCR was sampled from a human donor with Susac syndrome. Source material: CD4+ T cells from PBMCs. CDR3 nucleotides: TGTGCCAGCAGCGGAGCGGGGGGGTACAATGAGCAGTTCTTC. Amino acids: CASSGAGGYNEQFF.